This T cell receptor beta chain derives from a study of radiotherapy plus CTLA-4 blockade in lung cancer. Findings and caveats of the study: Once radiotherapy plus ipilimumab had been given, TCR clones derived from tumor expanded in blood.

The CDR3 totals 12 residues. The V and J ends lost 8 bases and 5 bases respectively, with 12 bases between them. The germline gives CDR1 SNHLY, CDR2 FYNNEI. This clone was counted between two and nine times. Its cognate antigen is unknown. Only in-frame clones appear in the TCRdb table, and some are missing; sequencing was by immunoSEQ multiplex PCR. The sample holds approximately 75,000 clones, around 82% seen once. The V call is TRBV2, the J call TRBJ1-1; no reliable D call. The input for sequencing was peripheral blood, taken from a patient treated with radiotherapy plus ipilimumab. The TCR originated in a human donor with non-small cell lung cancer who had a complete response to radiotherapy plus ipilimumab. The CDR3: CASSPRRTEAFF. The CDR3 DNA reads as TGTGCCAGCTCTCCGCGGAGGACTGAAGCTTTCTTT.